Each of the 2 T cell receptor beta chains below was sequenced from the same sample in a study of shared clonotypes between healthy human individuals. Here immunoSEQ multiplex PCR was the method, and the copy in TCRdb shows in-frame clones only, minus some. The repertoire holds about 2,500,000 clones, with 90% to 95% as singletons. Sequencing was performed on naive CD4+ T cells sorted from blood. As to subset: CD45RA+ positively selected. The receptors stem from a man between 18 and 35 years old in good health.

This chain connects TRBV6-4 to TRBJ2-5; 7 positions agree with TRBD2. J was trimmed by 5 bases and V by 6 bases; bases with no gene match: 6. Germline loops: CDR1 MRHNA, CDR2 SNTAGT. The CDR3 totals 13 residues. The CDR3 bases are TGTGCCAGCAGAAAGACACTAGCGGAGACCCAGTACTTC. Amino acid sequence: CASRKTLAETQYF.

This clone was seen a few times. The same CDR3 also results from other DNA sequences found in this sample. The J gene is TRBJ1-1, the V gene TRBV20-1; D is undetermined. Trimming removed 6 bases from V and 5 bases from J, with 4 bases in between. CDR1 and CDR2 (germline): DFQATT, SNEGSKA (reference sequence). This CDR3 is built from 9 residues. CDR3 sequence reads: CSARTEAFF. The CDR3 DNA reads TGCAGTGCCCGGACTGAAGCTTTCTTT.